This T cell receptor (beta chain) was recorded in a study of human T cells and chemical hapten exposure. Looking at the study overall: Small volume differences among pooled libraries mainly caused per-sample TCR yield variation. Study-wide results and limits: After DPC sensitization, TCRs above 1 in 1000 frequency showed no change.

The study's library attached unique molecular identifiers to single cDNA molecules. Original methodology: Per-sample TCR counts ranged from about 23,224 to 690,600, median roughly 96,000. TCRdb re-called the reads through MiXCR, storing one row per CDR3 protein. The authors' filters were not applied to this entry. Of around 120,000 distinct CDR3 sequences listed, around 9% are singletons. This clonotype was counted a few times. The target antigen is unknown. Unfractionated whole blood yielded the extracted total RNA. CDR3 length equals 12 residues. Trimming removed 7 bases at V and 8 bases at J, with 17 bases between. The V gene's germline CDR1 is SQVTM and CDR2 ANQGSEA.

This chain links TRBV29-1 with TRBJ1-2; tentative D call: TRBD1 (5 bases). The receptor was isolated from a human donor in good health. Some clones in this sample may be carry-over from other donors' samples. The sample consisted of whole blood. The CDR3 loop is CSAIPGDPGYTF. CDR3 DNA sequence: TGCAGCGCCATCCCCGGGGACCCCGGCTACACCTTC.